The 16 T cell receptor beta chains reported below all come from one sample, sequenced in a study of blood T cell repertoires in COVID-19. Repertoires were generated with immunoSEQ multiplex PCR, while TCRdb's copy carries only in-frame clones and drops some. The data hold about 230,000 clones, with 70% to 90% observed a single time. Sequenced: peripheral blood. The origin of the receptors is a man aged 50-59 years with COVID-19, enrolled during active disease.

The chain combines TRBV7-2 with TRBJ1-5; 8 nucleotides align to TRBD1. The length of the CDR3 is 16 residues. The germline V gene encodes CDR1 SGHTA and CDR2 FQGNSA. Trimming took 5 bases from V and 3 from J; bases not matched to a gene: 9. CDR3: CASSAQDRALNQPQHF. The CDR3 region has the DNA TGTGCCAGCAGCGCCCAGGACAGGGCCCTCAATCAGCCCCAGCATTTT.

This clone was detected only once. V is TRBV6-5 and J is TRBJ1-5; D might be TRBD1 (5 bases). The CDR3 totals 15 residues. V lost 6 bases and J lost 0, with 12 bases in between. The germline V gene encodes CDR1 MNHEY and CDR2 SVGAGI. CDR3 protein: CASRGHRNSNQPQHF. CDR3 bases: TGTGCCAGCAGAGGACACAGGAATAGCAATCAGCCCCAGCATTTT.

As concerns this clone: At the DNA level, this CDR3 is encoded by other sequences in the same sample as well. The rearrangement uses TRBV2 and TRBJ2-7; D might be TRBD1 (6 bases). This CDR3 has 12 residues. V dropped 2 bases and J dropped 4 bases, with 6 bases sitting between them. The germline V gene has CDR1 SNHLY and CDR2 FYNNEI. Here the CDR3 DNA reads TGTGCCAGCAGTGAACAGGGGTACGAGCAGTACTTC. Its translation is CASSEQGYEQYF.

The chain joins TRBV6-5 to TRBJ1-6; the D gene is possibly TRBD1 (5 bases). The CDR3 sequence is 14 residues long. Looked up from germline, CDR1 is MNHEY and CDR2 is SVGAGI. The V and J ends lost 4 bases and 6 bases respectively, with 10 bases between them. The CDR3 reads CASSLGQVNSPLHF. The CDR3 DNA follows: TGTGCCAGCAGTTTGGGGCAGGTTAATTCACCCCTCCACTTT.

This chain connects TRBV5-4 to TRBJ1-4; D perhaps matches TRBD1 (6 bases). Germline V gene lookup returns CDR1 SGHNT and CDR2 YYREEE (reference sequence). Trimming pared 2 bases from V and 0 bases from J, leaving 8 bases between. This CDR3 spans 15 amino acids. As DNA, the CDR3 is TGTGCCAGCAGCTTTGAGGGGGCAACTAATGAAAAACTGTTTTTT. This codes for CASSFEGATNEKLFF. The full variable domain, in which reference TRBV5-4 and TRBJ1-4 provide the parts outside the CDR3, is ETGVTQSPTHLIKTRGQQVTLRCSSQSGHNTVSWYQQALGQGPQFIFQYYREEENGRGNFPPRFSGLQFPNYSSELNVNALELDDSALYLCASSFEGATNEKLFFGSGTQLSVL.

This chain uses TRBV28 with TRBJ1-5; 7 bases match TRBD1. The trim removed 4 bases at V and 6 bases at J, leaving 9 bases unmatched. Germline V gene data show CDR1 as MDHEN and CDR2 as SYDVKM. The CDR3 has 15 residues. The CDR3 region has the DNA TGTGCCAGCAGTTCCACCGACAGGGCGGGTCAGCCCCAGCATTTT. It encodes CASSSTDRAGQPQHF. The variable domain in full, completed from reference TRBV28 and TRBJ1-5, reads DVKVTQSSRYLVKRTGEKVFLECVQDMDHENMFWYRQDPGLGLRLIYFSYDVKMKEKGDIPEGYSVSREKKERFSLILESASTNQTSMYLCASSSTDRAGQPQHFGDGTRLSIL.

The rearrangement joins TRBV5-6 to TRBJ1-1; D is perhaps TRBD1 (5 bases). The CDR3 contains 13 residues. Trimming shortened V by 4 bases and J by 7 bases, and 14 bases separated the two germline ends. Germline V gene sequence: CDR1 SGHDT, CDR2 YYEEEE. The CDR3: CASSLMTAGEAFF. CDR3 sequence (DNA): TGTGCCAGCAGCCTCATGACAGCTGGTGAAGCTTTCTTT.

V gene TRBV5-8 combines with J gene TRBJ1-1; 8 nucleotides match TRBD1. CDR1 is SGHTS, CDR2 YDEGEE, per germline. The junction had 8 bases not matched to a gene; V was cut back by 4 bases and J by 3 bases. The length of the CDR3 is 15 residues. This CDR3 is CASSVQGARDTEAFF. In nucleotides, the CDR3 is TGTGCCAGCAGCGTTCAGGGGGCCCGGGACACTGAAGCTTTCTTT.

The CDR3: CASTNPPGGYNEQFF. CDR3 DNA sequence: TGTGCCAGCACTAATCCTCCGGGGGGGTACAATGAGCAGTTCTTC. The rearrangement uses TRBV28 and TRBJ2-1; 8 bases fit TRBD2. Germline CDR1 and CDR2: MDHEN and SYDVKM. The J segment lost 4 bases and the V segment lost 7 bases, leaving 9 bases of the junction unmatched. This CDR3 has 15 amino acids. The full variable domain, completed using reference TRBV28 and TRBJ2-1, is DVKVTQSSRYLVKRTGEKVFLECVQDMDHENMFWYRQDPGLGLRLIYFSYDVKMKEKGDIPEGYSVSREKKERFSLILESASTNQTSMYLCASTNPPGGYNEQFFGPGTRLTVL.

Only a few counts were recorded for this clone. The chain combines TRBV9 with TRBJ1-1; 9 positions agree with TRBD1. CDR1 is SGDLS and CDR2 is YYNGEE in the germline V gene. Germline trimming cut 2 bases from V and 2 bases from J; bases unmatched to any gene: 4. The CDR3 has 15 residues. The CDR3, as DNA: TGTGCCAGCAGCGTCCTGGGACAGGGAAACACTGAAGCTTTCTTT. This sequence encodes CASSVLGQGNTEAFF. The variable domain in full, completed from reference TRBV9 and TRBJ1-1, reads DSGVTQTPKHLITATGQRVTLRCSPRSGDLSVYWYQQSLDQGLQFLIQYYNGEERAKGNILERFSAQQFPDLHSELNLSSLELGDSALYFCASSVLGQGNTEAFFGQGTRLTVV.

This chain uses TRBV4-3 with TRBJ2-2; the match to TRBD2 covers 12 bases. The V gene's germline CDR1 is LGHNA and CDR2 YSLEER. CDR3 length: 17 residues. Unmatched junction bases numbered 3, after V lost 0 bases and J lost 4 bases. As DNA, the CDR3 is TGCGCCAGCAGCCAAGAACTAGCGGGGGGCCGCACCGGGGAGCTGTTTTTT. It translates to CASSQELAGGRTGELFF.

This sequence joins TRBV14 and TRBJ2-2; 10 bases agree with TRBD2. The CDR3 loop spans 17 amino acids. Looked up from germline, CDR1 is SGHDN and CDR2 is FVKESK. The J segment lost 0 bases and the V segment lost 2 bases, leaving 3 bases of the junction unmatched. CDR3 in amino acids: CASSQRLAGSNTGELFF. For the CDR3, the DNA is TGTGCCAGCAGCCAACGACTAGCGGGCTCGAACACCGGGGAGCTGTTTTTT.

This clone was detected once. This rearrangement joins TRBV7-6 to TRBJ2-7; D might be TRBD2 (5 bases). V was shortened by 2 bases and J by 4 bases, with 18 bases between the two germline ends. In germline, CDR1 is SGHVS, CDR2 FNYEAQ. The CDR3 loop spans 16 amino acids. As DNA, the CDR3 is TGTGCCAGCAGCTTATCTGGCTCATGGAGGACTTACGAGCAGTACTTC. Translating gives CASSLSGSWRTYEQYF.

The chain links TRBV5-1 to TRBJ2-7; TRBD2 aligns across 9 bases. Germline values: CDR1 SGHRS, CDR2 YFSETQ. This CDR3 comprises 17 residues. After removal of 0 bases from V and 0 bases from J, the junction contained 7 bases not matched to a gene. CDR3 amino acids: CASSLGILAGTSYEQYF. The CDR3 DNA sequence: TGCGCCAGCAGCTTGGGGATCCTAGCGGGAACCTCCTACGAGCAGTACTTC.

The gene calls are TRBV29-1 and TRBJ2-7; D is possibly TRBD1 (7 bases). Trimming took 5 bases from V and 4 from J, leaving 21 bases between them. Germline V gives CDR1 SQVTM, CDR2 ANQGSEA. The CDR3 has 15 amino acids. CDR3 DNA sequence: TGCAGCGTTACCGGGGCAGGGGGGAAAATGTACGAGCAGTACTTC. This translates into CSVTGAGGKMYEQYF.

V gene TRBV6-2 or TRBV6-3 combines with J gene TRBJ2-7; 8 nucleotides line up with TRBD1. Germline values: CDR1 MNHEY, CDR2 SVGEGT. CDR3 length equals 15 residues. With V trimmed by 3 bases and J by 2 bases, 6 bases remained unmatched. Here the CDR3 reads CASSYRQGLTYEQYF. The CDR3 region has the DNA TGTGCCAGCAGTTATCGACAGGGGCTAACCTACGAGCAGTACTTC.